This TCR beta chain was identified during a study of cytomegalovirus exposure and HLA in healthy donors. General study points: A later analysis linked a missense variant in DCLRE1C to the trimming of TCR beta V and J genes. Roughly uniform sequencing depth across donors was assumed, possibly incorrectly. The classifier was said to identify cytomegalovirus status with high specificity and sensitivity.

For this clone: Its antigen is as yet unknown.

PCR was performed using 60 Vbeta and 13 Jbeta primers. Produced via immunoSEQ multiplex PCR; TCRdb's table is partial and in-frame only. The sample includes 120,000 to 150,000 clones, about three quarters of them seen just once. CDR3 length: 14 residues. Germline values: CDR1 MNHEY, CDR2 SMNVEV (reference sequence). V lost 6 bases and J lost 2; bases outside the gene matches: 4. The origin of this receptor is a man in his late teens or twenties in good health and CMV-seronegative. Sequences were obtained from PBMCs. The rearrangement joins TRBV27 to TRBJ1-5; TRBD1 matches at 7 bases. The CDR3 nucleotides are TGTGCCAGCAGCAAAACAGGGGGCAATCAGCCCCAGCATTTT. It yields the protein CASSKTGGNQPQHF.